The source of this T cell receptor (beta chain) is a study of neurological immune-mediated disorders. Over 190 million TCR-beta sequences from 15-18 subjects came out of each sequencing run. MiXCR was run by TCRdb on the 5' RACE reads, yielding one entry per CDR3 protein. The table lists around 60,000 distinct CDR3 sequences, about 10% of them singletons. Study findings and constraints: HTLV-1-associated myelopathy showed the most TCR clonal expansion; multiple sclerosis the least, below healthy controls.

CDR1 is SGHDN and CDR2 is FVKESK in the germline V gene. The CDR3 totals 14 residues. V was trimmed by 3 bases and J by 3 bases, leaving 11 bases between them. This clonotype showed up many times. The target antigen is unknown. Time point described: longitudinal time-point 1 (baseline). This receptor was taken from a male donor with HTLV-1-associated myelopathy (HAM/TSP). The sequenced material came from PBMCs. The chain links TRBV14 to TRBJ1-2; D unresolved. The CDR3 DNA follows: TGTGCCAGCAGCCACATAACTAGGGACTATGGCTACACCTTC. This sequence encodes CASSHITRDYGYTF.